This T cell receptor beta chain was retrieved from a study of CD8+ T cells in alopecia areata. Study details: Treated individuals took tofacitinib by mouth, 5 to 10 mg twice daily. Whole-study results and caveats: Lesional scalp, notably in alopecia totalis/universalis, had clonality above that of normal scalp. TCR sharing across patients was less clear than in mice, possibly HLA-related. Normal skin's resident alphabeta T cells are also sequenced in scalp samples.

Sequencing templates came from extracted RNA that was reverse transcribed into cDNA. The assay was immunoSEQ multiplex PCR, and TCRdb's table has in-frame clones only and misses some. Here the sample spans roughly 100,000 clones, about nine tenths being singletons. Noted treatment: oral pan-JAK inhibitor, 5-10 mg twice daily. Germline-derived CDR1 and CDR2 are LGHNT and FRNRAP. The CDR3 runs 13 residues. V dropped 8 bases and J dropped 4 bases, with 13 bases sitting between them. A remark on this clone: Its antigen is as yet unknown.

The sample here was CD8+ T cells sorted from blood, taken at approximately week 30, from a patient treated with tofacitinib. The origin of this receptor is a human donor with alopecia areata. This chain joins TRBV12-5 and TRBJ2-3; D ambiguous. The CDR3 reads CASSPLGPDTQYF. CDR3 DNA sequence: TGTGCTAGTTCCCCCTTGGGTCCAGATACGCAGTATTTT.